This TCR beta chain came from a study of cytomegalovirus exposure and HLA in healthy donors. Notes on the study in general: Analyzed later, association rates of TCRs varied across HLA loci, with DRB1 most and HLA-C fewest. Reportedly, cytomegalovirus status was diagnosed with high sensitivity and specificity. TCR beta chains associated with HLA were, in a later analysis, more clonally expanded than equally common others.

Concerning this clone itself: What it binds is not known.

PCR was performed using 60 Vbeta and 13 Jbeta primers. Data came from immunoSEQ multiplex PCR; TCRdb stores just in-frame clones and leaves some out. Of approximately 200,000 clones listed, 75% to 80% are singletons. Participants comprised healthy donors of bone marrow. The CDR3 extends over 15 amino acids. Germline CDR1 is SGHTS and CDR2 is YDEGEE. Deletions cut 4 bases from V and 2 bases from J, with 13 bases between. This TCR was recovered from a woman under 40 in good health and CMV-seropositive. The genes are TRBV5-8 and TRBJ1-5; D remains unclear. The sequencing input was PBMCs. The CDR3 nucleotides are TGTGCCAGCAGCAACCTTACAGTAGGCAATCAGCCCCAGCATTTT. This encodes CASSNLTVGNQPQHF.